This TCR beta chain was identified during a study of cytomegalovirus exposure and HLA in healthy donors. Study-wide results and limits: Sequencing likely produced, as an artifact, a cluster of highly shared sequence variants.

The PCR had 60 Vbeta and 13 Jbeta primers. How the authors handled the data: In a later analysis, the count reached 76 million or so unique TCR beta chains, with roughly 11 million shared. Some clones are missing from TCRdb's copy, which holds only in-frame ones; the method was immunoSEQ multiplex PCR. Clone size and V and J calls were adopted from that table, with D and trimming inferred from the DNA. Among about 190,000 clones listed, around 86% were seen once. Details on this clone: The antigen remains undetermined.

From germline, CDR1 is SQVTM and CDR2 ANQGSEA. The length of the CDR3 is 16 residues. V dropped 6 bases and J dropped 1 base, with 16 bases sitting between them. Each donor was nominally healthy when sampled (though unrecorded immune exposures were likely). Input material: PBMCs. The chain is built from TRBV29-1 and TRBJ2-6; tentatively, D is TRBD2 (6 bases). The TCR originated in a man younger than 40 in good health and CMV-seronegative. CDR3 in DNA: TGCAGCGTCTTCGGTCCAGGGAGGTCTGGGGCCAACGTCCTGACTTTC. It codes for CSVFGPGRSGANVLTF.